This entry lists 17 T cell receptor beta chains sequenced from one sample in a study of blood T cell repertoires in COVID-19. The assay was immunoSEQ multiplex PCR, and TCRdb's table has in-frame clones only and misses some. The sample contains about 240,000 clones, roughly four fifths of which appear only once. Input material: peripheral blood. These receptors came from a woman older than 75 with acute or convalescent COVID-19.

The V gene is TRBV2, the J gene TRBJ1-3, with unresolved D. Germline CDR1 reads SNHLY; CDR2 reads FYNNEI. The CDR3 is 15 amino acids. Trimming removed 6 bases from V and 0 bases from J, with 12 bases in between. Here the CDR3 reads CASSRDFSSGNTIYF. The CDR3, as DNA: TGTGCCAGCAGCCGAGACTTTTCCTCTGGAAACACCATATATTTT. Full variable domain (remainder filled in from reference TRBV2 and TRBJ1-3): EPEVTQTPSHQVTQMGQEVILRCVPISNHLYFYWYRQILGQKVEFLVSFYNNEISEKSEIFDDQFSVERPDGSNFTLKIRSTKLEDSAMYFCASSRDFSSGNTIYFGEGSWLTVV.

The V call is TRBV7-9, the J call TRBJ2-3, with TRBD1 matching over 10 bases. This CDR3 comprises 15 residues. V gave up 4 bases and J gave up 4 bases; unmatched junction bases: 5. Germline CDR1 SEHNR, CDR2 FQNEAQ (reference sequence). This chain's CDR3 is CASSWGTGASDTQYF. The CDR3 DNA sequence: TGTGCCAGCAGCTGGGGGACAGGGGCATCAGATACGCAGTATTTT.

The rearrangement joins TRBV6-2 or TRBV6-3 to TRBJ2-1; TRBD1 is a possible D gene (6 bases). This CDR3 region has 15 residues. The V end lost 2 bases, the J end lost 2 bases, and 10 bases lay between the germline ends. The germline CDR1 and CDR2 sequences are MNHEY and SVGEGT. CDR3 in DNA: TGTGCCAGCAGTTACGGGGGCCCTCCCTACAATGAGCAGTTCTTC. Protein sequence: CASSYGGPPYNEQFF.

The chain has TRBV5-5 and TRBJ1-5; D call uncertain. The CDR3 sequence is 14 residues long. The V end lost 4 bases, the J end lost 6 bases, and 14 bases lay between the germline ends. Germline CDR1 reads SGHKS; CDR2 reads YYEKEE (reference sequence). DNA for the CDR3: TGTGCCAGCAGCCTAGCCCCTTCTGGTCAGCCCCAGCATTTT. Translating it yields CASSLAPSGQPQHF.

V and J are TRBV7-8 and TRBJ2-5, with 9 positions matching TRBD1. After removal of 0 bases from V and 5 bases from J, the junction contained 10 bases not matched to a gene. Germline values: CDR1 SGHVS, CDR2 FQNEAQ. This CDR3 has 17 amino acids. The CDR3 coding sequence is TGTGCCAGCAGCTTAGCCCGCCCGGGACAGGGAGGGGAGACCCAGTACTTC. Its protein is CASSLARPGQGGETQYF.

J is TRBJ1-1 and V is TRBV29-1; possibly TRBD1 for D (5 bases). Germline-derived CDR1 and CDR2 are SQVTM and ANQGSEA. With 4 bases removed from V and 1 base from J, the gap between germline ends came to 10 bases. This CDR3 spans 13 amino acids. The CDR3 DNA reads TGCAGCGTTGGTAGGGGTAGGAACACTGAAGCTTTCTTT. Translating it yields CSVGRGRNTEAFF.

This chain links TRBV27 with TRBJ2-7; perhaps TRBD2 as D (6 bases). The CDR3 length is 16 residues. The V gene lost 4 bases and the J gene lost 5 bases, with 21 bases spanning the gap. Germline-derived CDR1 and CDR2 are MNHEY and SMNVEV (reference sequence). In DNA form, the CDR3 reads TGTGCCAGCAGTTCTCTCTCGGGGGTGCGGTTGAACGAGCAGTACTTC. Amino acid sequence: CASSSLSGVRLNEQYF.

This clone was seen just once. The chain is built from TRBV30 and TRBJ2-1; the match to TRBD2 covers 7 bases. After removal of 5 bases from V and 4 bases from J, the junction contained 5 bases not matched to a gene. The CDR3 runs to 13 residues. Germline lookup yields CDR1 GTSNPN and CDR2 SVGIG (reference sequence). The CDR3 is CAWGGVWYNEQFF. In DNA form, the CDR3 reads TGTGCCTGGGGGGGGGTGTGGTACAATGAGCAGTTCTTC.

The genes are TRBV7-2 and TRBJ2-7; 8 bases align to TRBD2. J was trimmed by 0 bases and V by 7 bases; bases with no gene match: 8. This CDR3 is built from 15 residues. Germline loops: CDR1 SGHTA, CDR2 FQGNSA. CDR3: CASKARGGLSYEQYF. CDR3 DNA sequence: TGTGCCAGCAAAGCCCGGGGGGGGCTCTCCTACGAGCAGTACTTC.

About this clone itself: Other DNA variants within this sample encode the same CDR3. The V and J genes are TRBV12-3 or TRBV12-4 and TRBJ1-2; TRBD1 agrees at 10 bases. V dropped 6 bases and J dropped 5; count of bases not matched to a gene: 3. The CDR3 extends over 13 amino acids. The CDR3 here is CASSRQGAYGYTF. CDR3 in DNA: TGTGCCAGCAGCCGACAGGGGGCGTATGGCTACACCTTC.

The CDR3 bases are TGTGCCAGGGCGGGGAACAGTTTCTCTGGAAACACCATATATTTT. Protein product: CARAGNSFSGNTIYF. The V call is TRBV27, the J call TRBJ1-3; D remains unclear. Looked up from germline, CDR1 is MNHEY and CDR2 is SMNVEV (reference sequence). Between the trimmed V and J ends, which lost 9 bases and 0 bases, there was a span of 15 bases. The CDR3 length is 15 residues.

J is TRBJ2-7 and V is TRBV7-6; TRBD1 agrees at 7 bases. The germline V gene has CDR1 SGHVS and CDR2 FNYEAQ. Losses at the gene ends were 0 bases for V and 4 bases for J; bases not matched to a gene: 9. The CDR3 has 16 amino acids. CDR3 amino acids: CASSLARTGLGYEQYF. DNA for the CDR3: TGTGCCAGCAGCTTAGCGCGGACAGGCCTCGGGTACGAGCAGTACTTC.

This rearrangement joins TRBV9 to TRBJ2-3; D may be TRBD1 (5 bases). This CDR3 region has 16 residues. Trimming took 0 bases from V and 5 from J, leaving 16 bases between them. Germline values: CDR1 SGDLS, CDR2 YYNGEE. Here the CDR3 reads CASSVALLQGGDTQYF. CDR3 coding DNA: TGTGCCAGCAGCGTAGCTCTCCTCCAGGGTGGAGATACGCAGTATTTT.

This clone showed up just a few times. The chain is built from TRBV28 and TRBJ2-7; tentative D call: TRBD1 (6 bases). The CDR3 runs to 11 residues. Germline-derived CDR1 and CDR2 are MDHEN and SYDVKM. Deletions cut 7 bases from V and 4 bases from J, with 8 bases between. CDR3 bases: TGTGCCAGCACGGACAGTTACGAGCAGTACTTC. Its protein is CASTDSYEQYF.

This chain links TRBV4-1 with TRBJ1-4; D remains unclear. Germline-derived CDR1 and CDR2 are MGHRA and YSYEKL. The CDR3 extends over 15 amino acids. Trimming took off 0 bases at V and 8 bases at J, with 13 bases between the two ends. CDR3: CASSQDGQIWEKLFF. Written as DNA, the CDR3 is TGCGCCAGCAGCCAAGATGGGCAGATCTGGGAAAAACTGTTTTTT.

This rearrangement joins TRBV5-1 to TRBJ2-7, with 12 nucleotides matching TRBD1. Trimming at V came to 5 bases and at J to 7 bases, leaving 7 bases not matched to a gene. Germline CDR1 and CDR2: SGHRS and YFSETQ. There are 14 residues in the CDR3. The chain's CDR3 is CASSPGQGAREQYF. CDR3 sequence (DNA): TGCGCCAGCAGTCCGGGACAGGGGGCGAGGGAGCAGTACTTC. Based on the CDR3 plus reference TRBV5-1 and TRBJ2-7, the full variable domain is KAGVTQTPRYLIKTRGQQVTLSCSPISGHRSVSWYQQTPGQGLQFLFEYFSETQRNKGNFPGRFSGRQFSNSRSEMNVSTLELGDSALYLCASSPGQGAREQYFGPGTRLTVT.

The chain combines TRBV30 with TRBJ1-4; D is possibly TRBD1 (6 bases). V was cut by 2 bases and J by 5 bases, with 9 bases left in between. There are 13 residues in the CDR3. The germline gives CDR1 GTSNPN, CDR2 SVGIG (reference sequence). The CDR3 loop is CAWSKGGNEKLFF. Written as DNA, the CDR3 is TGTGCCTGGAGTAAGGGGGGGAATGAAAAACTGTTTTTT.